This entry lists 14 T cell receptor beta chains sequenced from one sample in a study of blood T cells in healthy people across ages. A sample-barcoded 5' primer and a J-beta primer mix were used in a second PCR of roughly 7 to 11 cycles. TCRdb reprocessed the 5' RACE reads via MiXCR and lists one record per CDR3 protein. The sample consists of more than 750,000 distinct CDR3 sequences, under 35% of them appearing once. This sample was also put to use in a study of T cells of mothers and their children.

Sequencing used blood. These receptors were collected from a woman aged 35 to 49 in good health.

The chain is built from TRBV12-3 or TRBV12-4 and TRBJ2-2; 11 bases align to TRBD1. V lost 5 bases, J lost 5 bases, and 7 bases stayed unmatched. The CDR3 has 16 residues. In nucleotides, the CDR3 is TGTGCCAGCAGTGAAAGGACAGGGGGCGCAACCGGGGAGCTGTTTTTT. It translates to CASSERTGGATGELFF.

As for this clonotype: One base away lies a much larger clone, so this may be a sequencing read error. The rearrangement uses TRBV29-1 and TRBJ1-1; D remains unclear. The V end was cut by 3 bases, the J end by 7 bases, with 15 bases between. CDR3 length equals 13 residues. Germline V CDR1 and CDR2: SQVTM, ANQGSEA. CDR3 DNA: TGCAGCGTTGATCGTTGGGAGCGGAATGAAGCTTTCTTT. Amino acid sequence: CSVDRWERNEAFF.

This clonotype appeared a few times. The J gene is TRBJ2-3, the V gene TRBV28, with D possibly matching TRBD2 (8 bases). CDR3 length: 19 amino acids. Germline loops: CDR1 MDHEN, CDR2 SYDVKM. V was clipped by 8 bases and J by 4 bases, with 31 bases between them. The CDR3 bases are TGTGCCAGCGCACGTTGGCGGGGGGTCCAGGGGGTCAAATCAGATACGCAGTATTTT. This gives the protein CASARWRGVQGVKSDTQYF.

The rearrangement joins TRBV6-2 or TRBV6-3 to TRBJ1-1; TRBD1 might be the D (5 bases). Trimming removed 5 bases from V and 7 bases from J, with 8 bases in between. Germline V gene sequence: CDR1 MNHEY, CDR2 SVGEGT. The CDR3 has 11 residues. CDR3 sequence: CASSDQGEAFF. CDR3 bases: TGTGCCAGCAGTGACCAGGGTGAAGCTTTCTTT.

This sequence joins TRBV25-1 and TRBJ2-5; 9 positions match TRBD2. V was clipped by 2 bases and J by 5 bases; unmatched bases: 15. Germline loops: CDR1 MGHDK, CDR2 SYGVNS. CDR3 size: 18 residues. The DNA for the CDR3 is TGTGCCAGCAGTGAACAAACAGCGGGGGGCCCAACGGGGGAGACCCAGTACTTC. Translating it yields CASSEQTAGGPTGETQYF.

The V and J genes are TRBV7-9 and TRBJ1-6; D not resolved. V lost 1 base, J lost 4 bases, and 14 bases lay in between. Germline V gene data show CDR1 as SEHNR and CDR2 as FQNEAQ (reference sequence). CDR3 size: 17 residues. The CDR3 coding sequence is TGTGCCAGCAGCTTAGTGTCCACGGCGCCATATAATTCACCCCTCCACTTT. It encodes CASSLVSTAPYNSPLHF.

This clonotype was seen ten or more times. V usage is TRBV18 and J usage is TRBJ2-5; TRBD1 aligns across 7 bases. The CDR3 covers 16 residues. The junction had 8 bases not matched to a gene; V was cut back by 3 bases and J by 1 base. Germline-derived CDR1 and CDR2 are KGHSH and LQKENI. DNA of the CDR3: TGTGCCAGCTCACCGGGACAAAGGGACAGCCAAGAGACCCAGTACTTC. It is translated as CASSPGQRDSQETQYF.

The chain has TRBV12-3 or TRBV12-4 and TRBJ1-2; the D gene is possibly TRBD1 (5 bases). The CDR3 is 14 amino acids. The germline V and J ends were trimmed by 7 bases and 6 bases, with 18 bases remaining between them. This chain's CDR3 is CASIPVGGADGYTF. As DNA, the CDR3 is TGTGCCAGCATTCCCGTGGGGGGTGCTGATGGCTACACCTTC.

J is TRBJ2-2 and V is TRBV5-5; 12 nucleotides line up with TRBD2. CDR1 and CDR2 from the germline V gene are SGHKS and YYEKEE (reference sequence). Losses at the gene ends were 5 bases for V and 4 bases for J; bases not matched to a gene: 6. The CDR3 runs to 16 residues. CDR3: CASRIPGLAGTGELFF. In DNA form, the CDR3 reads TGTGCCAGCAGGATTCCGGGACTAGCGGGCACCGGGGAGCTGTTTTTT.

This clonotype has more than one count but fewer than ten. The genes are TRBV20-1 and TRBJ1-5; the D gene is possibly TRBD1 (6 bases). V shed 0 bases and J shed 2 bases, with 11 bases lying between them. From germline, CDR1 is DFQATT and CDR2 SNEGSKA (reference sequence). The CDR3 has 15 amino acids. CDR3 DNA sequence: TGCAGTGCTAGAGAGCAGGGGAAACGCAATCAGCCCCAGCATTTT. Its translation: CSAREQGKRNQPQHF.

This clonotype was seen only a few times. The chain couples TRBV7-9 to TRBJ1-4, with D maybe TRBD1 (6 bases). V was pared by 0 bases and J by 3 bases, with 11 bases between. The CDR3 is made up of 16 amino acids. Germline values: CDR1 SEHNR, CDR2 FQNEAQ (reference sequence). The CDR3 sequence is CASSLAEGVPNEKLFF. The CDR3 DNA reads TGTGCCAGCAGCTTAGCCGAGGGGGTTCCTAATGAAAAACTGTTTTTT. The whole variable domain, filled in from reference TRBV7-9 and TRBJ1-4, reads DTGVSQNPRHKITKRGQNVTFRCDPISEHNRLYWYRQTLGQGPEFLTYFQNEAQLEKSRLLSDRFSAERPKGSFSTLEIQRTEQGDSAMYLCASSLAEGVPNEKLFFGSGTQLSVL.

This clonotype occurred a few times. The V gene is TRBV28, the J gene TRBJ1-2; the D is unclear. CDR1 and CDR2 (germline): MDHEN, SYDVKM. Between the trimmed V and J ends, which lost 3 bases and 7 bases, there was a span of 12 bases. This CDR3 has 13 amino acids. The CDR3 sequence is CASSLRRAGGYTF. The CDR3 nucleotides read TGTGCCAGCAGTTTGCGAAGGGCGGGTGGCTACACCTTC.

This clonotype appeared many times. The rearrangement uses TRBV20-1 and TRBJ1-2; 7 bases match TRBD1. V gave up 6 bases and J gave up 6 bases; unmatched junction bases: 7. The CDR3 sequence is 12 residues long. CDR1 is DFQATT, CDR2 SNEGSKA, per germline (reference sequence). For the CDR3, the DNA is TGCAGTGCGCCGACAGGGACGGATGGCTACACCTTC. It yields the protein CSAPTGTDGYTF.

This clonotype has only a few counts. This may come from a read error, since a much larger clone is one base off. This chain connects TRBV20-1 to TRBJ1-1; D remains unclear. CDR3 length equals 13 residues. Looked up from germline, CDR1 is DFQATT and CDR2 is SNEGSKA (reference sequence). The V gene lost 1 base and the J gene lost 6 bases, with 12 bases spanning the gap. The CDR3 spells CSARGVGCAEAFF. The CDR3 DNA sequence: TGCAGTGCTAGAGGAGTCGGGTGCGCTGAAGCTTTCTTT.